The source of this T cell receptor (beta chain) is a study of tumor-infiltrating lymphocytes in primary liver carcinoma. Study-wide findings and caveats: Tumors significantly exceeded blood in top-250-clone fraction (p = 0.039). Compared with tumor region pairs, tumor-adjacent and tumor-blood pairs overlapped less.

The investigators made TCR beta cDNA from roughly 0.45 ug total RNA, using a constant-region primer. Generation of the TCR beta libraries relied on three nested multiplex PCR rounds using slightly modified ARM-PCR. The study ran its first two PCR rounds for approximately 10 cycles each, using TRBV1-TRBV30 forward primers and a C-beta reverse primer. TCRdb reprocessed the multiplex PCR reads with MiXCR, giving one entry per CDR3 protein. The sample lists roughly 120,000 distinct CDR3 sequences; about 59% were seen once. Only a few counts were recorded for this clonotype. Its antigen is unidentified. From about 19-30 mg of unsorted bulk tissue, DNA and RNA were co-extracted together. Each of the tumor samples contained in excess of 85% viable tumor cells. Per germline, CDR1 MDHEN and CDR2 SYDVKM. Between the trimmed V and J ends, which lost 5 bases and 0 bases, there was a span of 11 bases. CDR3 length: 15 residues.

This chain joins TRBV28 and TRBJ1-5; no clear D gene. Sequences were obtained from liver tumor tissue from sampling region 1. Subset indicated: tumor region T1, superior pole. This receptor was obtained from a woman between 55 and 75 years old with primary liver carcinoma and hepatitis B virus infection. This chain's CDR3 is CASSRAPYSNQPQHF. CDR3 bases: TGTGCCAGCAGTCGAGCGCCGTATAGCAATCAGCCCCAGCATTTT.